This T cell receptor (beta chain) is from a study of post-analysis software for immune sequencing data. Points from the study as a whole: Controls showed significantly higher normalized Chao1 diversity than did multiple sclerosis patients.

Unique molecular identifiers were built into the TCR beta cDNA libraries. Via MiXCR, TCRdb re-called the PCR reads, giving one row per CDR3 protein. The sample includes hundreds of thousands of distinct CDR3 sequences, about 27% of them seen just once. As to this clonotype: Its matching antigen is unknown.

Sequencing was done on a sample of blood. The TCR comes from a girl between 10 and 17 years old with multiple sclerosis.

The DNA of the CDR3 is TGTGCCAGCAGCTTTCATCTGGTAGGAGAGACCCAGTACTTC. This encodes CASSFHLVGETQYF. The rearrangement joins TRBV7-8 to TRBJ2-5, with D unclear. V gave up 3 bases and J gave up 4 bases, with 12 bases separating them. This CDR3 has 14 residues. From germline, CDR1 is SGHVS and CDR2 FQNEAQ.